Listed below are T cell receptor beta chains from one sample, sequenced in a study of regulatory and conventional T cells in RAG deficiency. TCRdb's table, derived via immunoSEQ multiplex PCR, lists solely in-frame clones and lacks some. Altogether about 34,000 clones are present, 76% being singletons, with the ten largest covering 3.4%. These data were also reused for a study on regulatory T cells.

What was sequenced was CD4+ effector T cells sorted from blood. Source of these receptors: a human donor in good health. Each CDR3 is given with its conserved first and last residue.

>TRBJ1-2|TRBV30|13
CAWSGTGLGGYTF
>TRBJ2-5|TRBV11-3|15
CASSLGQGARETQYF
>TRBJ2-3|TRBV7-3|14
CASSLAVTTDTQYF
>TRBJ2-3|TRBV12-5|12
CASGLETDTQYF
>TRBJ1-5|TRBV2|12
CASSVDNQPQHF
>TRBJ1-2|TRBV5-4|15
CASSFLSGGGYGYTF
>TRBJ1-1|TRBV2|13
CASSSRLITEAFF
>TRBJ2-2|TRBV2|15
CASVGVLDGTGELFF
>TRBJ1-1|TRBV5-1|16
CASSPGTGGRATEAFF
>TRBJ1-4|TRBV18|15
CASSRTPGNNEKLFF
>TRBJ1-2|TRBV2|13
CASKEGGSYGYTF
>TRBJ2-1|TRBV11-2|18
CASSLSGTSGGIYNEQFF
>TRBJ1-4|TRBV4-1|14
CASSHRGGDEKLFF
>TRBJ2-7|TRBV7-9|12
CASSLAEVEQYF
>TRBJ2-5|TRBV6-5|12
CASRASGGAQYF
>TRBJ2-5|TRBV9|16
CASSVRPSGGKETQYF
>TRBJ1-3|TRBV4-2|15
CASSQEESSGNTIYF
>TRBJ2-3|TRBV4-2|14
CASSLSGTSGAQYF
>TRBJ2-5|TRBV27|14
CASGGQGRATTQYF
>TRBJ1-1|TRBV12-5|14
CASARGGQNTEAFF
>TRBJ2-7|TRBV19|13
CASRRADSYEQYF
>TRBJ2-6|TRBV16|18
CASSPRTGGGSGANVLTF
>TRBJ2-6|TRBV19|15
CASSIQGAGANVLTF
>TRBJ2-1|TRBV11-2|14
CASSLTPGGDEQFF
>TRBJ2-7|TRBV7-2|15
CASSPYGTGLYEQYF
>TRBJ2-6|TRBV19|15
CASSTDRAGANVLTF
>TRBJ2-5|TRBV5-1|14
CASSQPGTGGSQYF
>TRBJ2-5|TRBV9|13
CASSGGQGETQYF
>TRBJ1-6|TRBV5-6|16
CASSFRDIRNNSPLHF
>TRBJ1-1|TRBV7-9|13
CASSLSGGDEAFF
>TRBJ2-7|TRBV27|15
CASIPRPGGAYEQYF
>TRBJ2-2|TRBV6-1|13
CASSPFSRGELFF
>TRBJ2-5|TRBV2|13
CASTGGVQETQYF
>TRBJ1-5|TRBV2|15
CASRTGTGENQPQHF
>TRBJ1-2|TRBV7-8|14
CASSSRTQMDGYTF
>TRBJ1-4|TRBV6-6|15
CASIHGQGPNEKLFF
>TRBJ1-3|TRBV4-1|17
CASSQAPGTGGSNTIYF